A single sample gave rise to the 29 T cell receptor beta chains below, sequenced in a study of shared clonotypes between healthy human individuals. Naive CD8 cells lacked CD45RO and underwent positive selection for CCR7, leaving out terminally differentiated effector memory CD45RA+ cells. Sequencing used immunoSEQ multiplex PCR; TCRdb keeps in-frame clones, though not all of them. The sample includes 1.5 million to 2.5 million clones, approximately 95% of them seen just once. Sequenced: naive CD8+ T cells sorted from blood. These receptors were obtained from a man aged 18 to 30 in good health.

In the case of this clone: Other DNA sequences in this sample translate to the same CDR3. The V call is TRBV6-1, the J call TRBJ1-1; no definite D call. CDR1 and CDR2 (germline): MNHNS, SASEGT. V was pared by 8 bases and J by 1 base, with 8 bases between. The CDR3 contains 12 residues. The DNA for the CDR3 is TGTGCCAGCGCCCAAGGGAACACTGAAGCTTTCTTT. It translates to CASAQGNTEAFF.

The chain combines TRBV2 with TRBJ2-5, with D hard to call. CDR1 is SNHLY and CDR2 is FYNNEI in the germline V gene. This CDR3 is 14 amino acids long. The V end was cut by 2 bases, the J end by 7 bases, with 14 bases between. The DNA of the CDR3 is TGTGCCAGCAGTGAACAGAAGGCCCTGGGGACCCAGTACTTC. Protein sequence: CASSEQKALGTQYF. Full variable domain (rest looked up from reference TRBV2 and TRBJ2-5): EPEVTQTPSHQVTQMGQEVILRCVPISNHLYFYWYRQILGQKVEFLVSFYNNEISEKSEIFDDQFSVERPDGSNFTLKIRSTKLEDSAMYFCASSEQKALGTQYFGPGTRLLVL.

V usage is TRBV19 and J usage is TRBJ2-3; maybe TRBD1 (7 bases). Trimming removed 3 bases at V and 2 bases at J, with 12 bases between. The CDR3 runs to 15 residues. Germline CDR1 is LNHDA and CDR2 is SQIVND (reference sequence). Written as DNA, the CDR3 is TGTGCCAGTAGTATTCAGGGGGGACTCACAGATACGCAGTATTTT. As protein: CASSIQGGLTDTQYF.

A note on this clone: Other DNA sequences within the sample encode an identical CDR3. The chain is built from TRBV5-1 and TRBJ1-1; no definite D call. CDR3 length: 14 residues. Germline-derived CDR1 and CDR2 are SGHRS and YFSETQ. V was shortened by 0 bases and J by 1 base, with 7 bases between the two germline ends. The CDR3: CASSLEGQNTEAFF. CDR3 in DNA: TGCGCCAGCAGCTTGGAAGGGCAGAACACTGAAGCTTTCTTT.

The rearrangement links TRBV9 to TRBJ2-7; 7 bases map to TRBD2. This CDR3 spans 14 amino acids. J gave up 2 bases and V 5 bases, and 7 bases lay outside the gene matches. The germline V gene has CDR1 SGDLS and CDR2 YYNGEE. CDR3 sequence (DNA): TGTGCCAGCAGTATGCGGGAGTTCCCCTACGAGCAGTACTTC. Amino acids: CASSMREFPYEQYF.

CDR3 bases: TGTGCCAGTAGTAGGCCCACAGGAGACCAGTACTTC. Translated: CASSRPTGDQYF. The chain has TRBV19 and TRBJ2-4, with D maybe TRBD1 (5 bases). Germline V gives CDR1 LNHDA, CDR2 SQIVND (reference sequence). With 4 bases removed from V and 13 bases from J, the gap between germline ends came to 14 bases. The CDR3 runs 12 residues.

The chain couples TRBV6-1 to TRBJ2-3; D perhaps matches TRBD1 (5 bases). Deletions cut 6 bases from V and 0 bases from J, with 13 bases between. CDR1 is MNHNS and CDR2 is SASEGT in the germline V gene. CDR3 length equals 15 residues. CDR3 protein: CASRIWQGSTDTQYF. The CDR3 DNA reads TGTGCCAGCAGGATCTGGCAGGGAAGCACAGATACGCAGTATTTT.

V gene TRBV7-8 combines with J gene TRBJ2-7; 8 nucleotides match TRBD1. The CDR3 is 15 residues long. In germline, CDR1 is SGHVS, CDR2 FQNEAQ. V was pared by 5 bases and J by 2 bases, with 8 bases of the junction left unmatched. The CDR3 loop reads CASSPGDRLAYEQYF. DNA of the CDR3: TGTGCCAGCAGCCCAGGGGACAGGTTAGCCTACGAGCAGTACTTC.

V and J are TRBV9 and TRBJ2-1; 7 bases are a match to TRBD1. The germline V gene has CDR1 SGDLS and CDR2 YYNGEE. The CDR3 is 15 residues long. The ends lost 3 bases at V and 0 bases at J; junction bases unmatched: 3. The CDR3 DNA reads TGTGCCAGCAGCGGGGGGACAGCCTCCTACAATGAGCAGTTCTTC. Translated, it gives CASSGGTASYNEQFF.

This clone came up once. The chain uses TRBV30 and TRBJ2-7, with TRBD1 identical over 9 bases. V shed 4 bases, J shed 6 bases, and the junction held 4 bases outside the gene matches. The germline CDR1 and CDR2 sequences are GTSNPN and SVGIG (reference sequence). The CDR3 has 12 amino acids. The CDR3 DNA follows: TGTGCCTGGACCGGACAGGGGATCGAGCAGTACTTC. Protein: CAWTGQGIEQYF.

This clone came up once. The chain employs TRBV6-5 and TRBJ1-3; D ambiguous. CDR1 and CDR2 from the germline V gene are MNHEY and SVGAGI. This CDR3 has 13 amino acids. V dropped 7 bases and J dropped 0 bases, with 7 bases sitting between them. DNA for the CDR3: TGTGCCAGCACTCTCGGCTCTGGAAACACCATATATTTT. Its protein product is CASTLGSGNTIYF.

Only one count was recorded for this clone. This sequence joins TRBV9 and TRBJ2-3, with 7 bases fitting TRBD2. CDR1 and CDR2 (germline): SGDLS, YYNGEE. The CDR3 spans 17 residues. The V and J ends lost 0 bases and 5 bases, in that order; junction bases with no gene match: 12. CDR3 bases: TGTGCCAGCAGCGTAGAAGGGCTAGCGGATATCTTAGATACGCAGTATTTT. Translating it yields CASSVEGLADILDTQYF.

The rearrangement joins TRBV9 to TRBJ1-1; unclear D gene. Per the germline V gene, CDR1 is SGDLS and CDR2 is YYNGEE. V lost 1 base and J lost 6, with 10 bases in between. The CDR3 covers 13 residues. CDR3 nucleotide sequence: TGTGCCAGCAGCGTACACGACGGACCTGAAGCTTTCTTT. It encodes CASSVHDGPEAFF.

This CDR3 is CASRPAGANVLTF. CDR3 coding DNA: TGCGCCAGCAGGCCCGCTGGGGCCAACGTCCTGACTTTC. V is TRBV4-1 and J is TRBJ2-6; D gene unclear. The CDR3 contains 13 residues. Trimming pared 6 bases from V and 2 bases from J, leaving 5 bases between. The germline gives CDR1 MGHRA, CDR2 YSYEKL.

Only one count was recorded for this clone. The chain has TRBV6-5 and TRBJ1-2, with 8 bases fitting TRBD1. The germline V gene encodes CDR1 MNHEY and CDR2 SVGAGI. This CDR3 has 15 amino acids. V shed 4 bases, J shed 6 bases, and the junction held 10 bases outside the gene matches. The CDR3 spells CASSSLPGQAHGYTF. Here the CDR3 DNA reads TGTGCCAGCAGTTCTTTACCGGGACAGGCACATGGCTACACCTTC.

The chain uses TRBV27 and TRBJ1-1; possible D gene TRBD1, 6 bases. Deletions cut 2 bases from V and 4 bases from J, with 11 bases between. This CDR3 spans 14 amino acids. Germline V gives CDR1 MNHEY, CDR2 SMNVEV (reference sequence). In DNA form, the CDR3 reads TGTGCCAGCAGTTTAGGACAGAGTACCACTGAAGCTTTCTTT. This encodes CASSLGQSTTEAFF.

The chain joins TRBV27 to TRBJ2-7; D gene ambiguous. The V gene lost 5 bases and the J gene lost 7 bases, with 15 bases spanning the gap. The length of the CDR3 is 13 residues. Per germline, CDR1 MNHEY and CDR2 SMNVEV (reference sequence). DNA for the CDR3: TGTGCCAGCAGTCCCGATCGGGTCAAGGAGCAGTACTTC. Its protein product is CASSPDRVKEQYF.

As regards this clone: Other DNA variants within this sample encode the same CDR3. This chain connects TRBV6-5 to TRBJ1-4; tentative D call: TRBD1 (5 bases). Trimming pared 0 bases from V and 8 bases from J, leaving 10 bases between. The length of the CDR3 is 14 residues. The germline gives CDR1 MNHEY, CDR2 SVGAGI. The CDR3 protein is CASSYSGGGEKLFF. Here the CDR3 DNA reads TGTGCCAGCAGTTACTCCGGGGGTGGAGAAAAACTGTTTTTT.

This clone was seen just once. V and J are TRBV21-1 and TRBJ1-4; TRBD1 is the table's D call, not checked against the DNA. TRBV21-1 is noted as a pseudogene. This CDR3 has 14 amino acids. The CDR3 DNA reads TGTGCCAGCAGCAAAGGGACAGGGAATGAAAAACTGTTTTTT. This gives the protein CASSKGTGNEKLFF.

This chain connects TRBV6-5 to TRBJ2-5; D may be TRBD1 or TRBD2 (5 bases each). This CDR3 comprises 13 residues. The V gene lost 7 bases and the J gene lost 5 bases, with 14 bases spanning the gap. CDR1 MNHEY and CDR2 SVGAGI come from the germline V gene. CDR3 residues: CASNFRGAETQYF. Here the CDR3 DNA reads TGTGCCAGCAACTTTCGAGGGGCGGAGACCCAGTACTTC.

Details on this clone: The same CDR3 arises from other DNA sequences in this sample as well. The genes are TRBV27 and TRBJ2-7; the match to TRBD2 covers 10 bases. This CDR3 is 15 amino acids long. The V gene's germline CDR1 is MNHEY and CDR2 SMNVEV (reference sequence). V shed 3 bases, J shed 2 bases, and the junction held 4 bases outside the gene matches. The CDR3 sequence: CASSFSLAGAYEQYF. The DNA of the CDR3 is TGTGCCAGCAGTTTCAGTCTAGCGGGGGCCTACGAGCAGTACTTC.

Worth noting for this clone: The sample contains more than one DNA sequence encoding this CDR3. The CDR3 here is CASSYSQLDEQYF. The CDR3 region has the DNA TGTGCCAGCAGTTACAGTCAGCTTGACGAGCAGTACTTC. The chain is built from TRBV6-6 and TRBJ2-7; D gene uncertain. V shed 2 bases and J shed 5 bases, with 10 bases lying between them. This CDR3 region has 13 residues. CDR1 is MNHNY, CDR2 SVGAGI, per germline (reference sequence).

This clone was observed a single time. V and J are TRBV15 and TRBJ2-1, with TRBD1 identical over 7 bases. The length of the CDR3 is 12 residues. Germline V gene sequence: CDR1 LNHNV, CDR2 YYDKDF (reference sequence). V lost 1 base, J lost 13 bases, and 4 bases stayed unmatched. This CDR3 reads CATSRVGTEQFF. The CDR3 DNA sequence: TGTGCCACCAGCAGAGTGGGGACAGAACAGTTCTTC.

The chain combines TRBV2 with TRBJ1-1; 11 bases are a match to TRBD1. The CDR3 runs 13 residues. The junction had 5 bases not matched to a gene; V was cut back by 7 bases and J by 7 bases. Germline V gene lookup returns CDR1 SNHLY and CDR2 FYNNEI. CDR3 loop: CASKGTGGNEAFF. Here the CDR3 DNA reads TGTGCCAGCAAAGGGACAGGGGGAAATGAAGCTTTCTTT.

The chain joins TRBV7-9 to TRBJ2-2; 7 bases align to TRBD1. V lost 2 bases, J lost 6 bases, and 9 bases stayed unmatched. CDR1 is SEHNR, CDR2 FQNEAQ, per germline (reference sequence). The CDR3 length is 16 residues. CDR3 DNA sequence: TGTGCCAGCAGCTTAAGTACAGGGGAACGGGCCGGGGAGCTGTTTTTT. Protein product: CASSLSTGERAGELFF.

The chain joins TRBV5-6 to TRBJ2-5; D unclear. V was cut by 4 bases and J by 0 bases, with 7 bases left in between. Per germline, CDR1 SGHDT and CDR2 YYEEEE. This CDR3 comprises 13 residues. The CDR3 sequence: CASSHYYQETQYF. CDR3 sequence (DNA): TGTGCCAGCAGCCACTATTACCAAGAGACCCAGTACTTC.

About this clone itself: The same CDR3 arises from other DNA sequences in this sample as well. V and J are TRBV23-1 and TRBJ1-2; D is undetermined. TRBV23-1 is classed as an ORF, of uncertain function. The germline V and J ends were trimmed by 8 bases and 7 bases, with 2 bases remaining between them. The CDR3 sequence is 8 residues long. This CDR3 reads CASSGYTF. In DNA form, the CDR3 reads TGCGCCAGCTCTGGCTACACCTTC.

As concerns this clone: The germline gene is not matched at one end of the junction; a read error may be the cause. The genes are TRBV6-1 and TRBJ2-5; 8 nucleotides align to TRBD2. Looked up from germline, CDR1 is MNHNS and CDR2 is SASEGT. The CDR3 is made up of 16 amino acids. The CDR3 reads CASREEIGGVQETQYF. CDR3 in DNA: TGTGCCAGCAGGGAAGAAATCGGGGGGGTTCAAGAGACCCAGTACTTC.

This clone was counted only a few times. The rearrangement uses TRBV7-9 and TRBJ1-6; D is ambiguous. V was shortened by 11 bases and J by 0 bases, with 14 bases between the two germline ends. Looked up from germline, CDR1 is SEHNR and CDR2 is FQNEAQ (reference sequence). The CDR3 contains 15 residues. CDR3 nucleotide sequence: TGTGCCGTTTCAACGTTAGTCTCCTATAATTCACCCCTCCACTTT. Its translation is CAVSTLVSYNSPLHF.